The TCR beta chain described here comes from a study of regulatory T cells in long-lasting Graves disease. Background on the study: A definition of persistent Graves' disease required over 5 years of antithyroid drugs plus positive TSH receptor antibodies. General observations from the study: Under persistent disease, TRBV28, TRBJ1-2 and TRBJ2-5 were used preferentially.

This clonotype showed up just a few times. Its antigen is not identified. According to the study, TCR beta libraries were built with iRepertoire HTBI primers and CDR3-region Arm-PCR. TCRdb reprocessed the multiplex PCR reads with MiXCR, giving one entry per CDR3 protein. The sample gives over 250,000 distinct CDR3 sequences, 22% of which show up once; more than 50% is in the top ten. Noted time point: persistent/refractory GD, antithyroid drugs over 5 years with positive TRAb. Extracted PBMC RNA gave rise to the TCR library. Guidelines of the American Thyroid Association were used to diagnose Graves' disease. CDR3 size: 13 residues. Looked up from germline, CDR1 is MNHNS and CDR2 is SASEGT.

The TCR comes from a female donor with Graves disease. The chain joins TRBV6-1 to TRBJ2-1, with D possibly TRBD1 on 6 matching bases. Sequenced here: peripheral blood mononuclear cells (PBMCs), sampled when the disease was refractory, from a patient treated with antithyroid drugs. The DNA of the CDR3 is TGTCACCACAGGGTTAGGTTTTACAATGAGCAGTTCTTC. This codes for CHHRVRFYNEQFF.